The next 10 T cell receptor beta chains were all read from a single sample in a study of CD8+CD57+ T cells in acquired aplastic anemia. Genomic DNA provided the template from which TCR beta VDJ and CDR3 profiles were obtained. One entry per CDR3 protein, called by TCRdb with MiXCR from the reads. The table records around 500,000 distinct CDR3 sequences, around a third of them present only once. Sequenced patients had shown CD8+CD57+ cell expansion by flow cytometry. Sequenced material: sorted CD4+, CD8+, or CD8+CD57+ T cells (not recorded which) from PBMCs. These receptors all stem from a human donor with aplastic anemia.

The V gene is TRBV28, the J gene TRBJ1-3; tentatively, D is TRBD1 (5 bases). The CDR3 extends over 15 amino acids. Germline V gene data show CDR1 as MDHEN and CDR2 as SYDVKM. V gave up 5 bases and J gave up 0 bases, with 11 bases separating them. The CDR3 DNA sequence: TGTGCCAGCAGTACCCGACAGTTCTCTGGAAACACCATATATTTT. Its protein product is CASSTRQFSGNTIYF.

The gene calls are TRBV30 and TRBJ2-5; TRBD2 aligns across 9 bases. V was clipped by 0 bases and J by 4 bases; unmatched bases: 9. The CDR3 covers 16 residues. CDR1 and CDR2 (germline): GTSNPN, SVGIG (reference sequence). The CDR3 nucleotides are TGTGCCTGGAGTGTACAATTTAGCGGGAGTGTAGAGACCCAGTACTTC. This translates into CAWSVQFSGSVETQYF.

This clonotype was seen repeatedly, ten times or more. The CDR3: CASKIRDTLNSPLHF. As DNA, the CDR3 is TGTGCCAGCAAGATCCGGGACACGCTTAATTCACCCCTCCACTTT. The chain links TRBV2 to TRBJ1-6; the D gene is possibly TRBD1 (6 bases). The germline V gene encodes CDR1 SNHLY and CDR2 FYNNEI. This CDR3 contains 15 residues. V dropped 7 bases and J dropped 6 bases, with 16 bases sitting between them. Drawing the rest from reference TRBV2 and TRBJ1-6, the complete variable domain is EPEVTQTPSHQVTQMGQEVILRCVPISNHLYFYWYRQILGQKVEFLVSFYNNEISEKSEIFDDQFSVERPDGSNFTLKIRSTKLEDSAMYFCASKIRDTLNSPLHFGNGTRLTVT.

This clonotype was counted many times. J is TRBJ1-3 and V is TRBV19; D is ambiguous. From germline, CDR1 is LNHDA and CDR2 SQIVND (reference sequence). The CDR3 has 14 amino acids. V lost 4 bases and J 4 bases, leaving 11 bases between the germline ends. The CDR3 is CASSRSLAGNTIYF. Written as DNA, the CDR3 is TGTGCCAGTAGTAGGTCCCTAGCGGGAAACACCATATATTTT.

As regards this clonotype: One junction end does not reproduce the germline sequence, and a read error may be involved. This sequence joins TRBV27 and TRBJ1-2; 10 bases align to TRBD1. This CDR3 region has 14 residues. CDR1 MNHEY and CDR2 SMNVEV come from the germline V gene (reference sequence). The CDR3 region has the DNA TGTACCAGCAGTGCCAGACAGGGGGCATATGGCTACACCTTC. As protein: CTSSARQGAYGYTF.

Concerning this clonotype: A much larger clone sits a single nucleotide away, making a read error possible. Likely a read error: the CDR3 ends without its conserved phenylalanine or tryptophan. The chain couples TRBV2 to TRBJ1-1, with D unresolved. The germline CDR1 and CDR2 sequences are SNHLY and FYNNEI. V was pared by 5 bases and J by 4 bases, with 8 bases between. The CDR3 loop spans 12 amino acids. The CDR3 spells CASSPSGTEAFS. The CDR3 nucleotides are TGTGCCAGCAGTCCCTCTGGCACTGAAGCTTTCTCT.

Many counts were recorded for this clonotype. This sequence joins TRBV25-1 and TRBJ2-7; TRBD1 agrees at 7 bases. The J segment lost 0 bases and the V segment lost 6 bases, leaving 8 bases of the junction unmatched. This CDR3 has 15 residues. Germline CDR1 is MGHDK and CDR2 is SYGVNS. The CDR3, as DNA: TGTGCCAGCAGCCTTACAGGGGCCAGCTCCTACGAGCAGTACTTC. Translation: CASSLTGASSYEQYF.

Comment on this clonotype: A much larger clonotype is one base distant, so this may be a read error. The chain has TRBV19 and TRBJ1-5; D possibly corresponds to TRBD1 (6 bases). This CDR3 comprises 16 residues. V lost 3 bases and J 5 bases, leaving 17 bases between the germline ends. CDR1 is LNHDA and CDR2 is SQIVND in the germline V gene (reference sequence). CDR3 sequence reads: CASSIPGEGGHQPQHF. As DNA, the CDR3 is TGTGCCAGTAGTATCCCAGGGGAAGGTGGACATCAGCCCCAGCATTTT. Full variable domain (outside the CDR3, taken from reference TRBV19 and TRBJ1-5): DGGITQSPKYLFRKEGQNVTLSCEQNLNHDAMYWYRQDPGQGLRLIYYSQIVNDFQKGDIAEGYSVSREKKESFPLTVTSAQKNPTAFYLCASSIPGEGGHQPQHFGDGTRLSIL.

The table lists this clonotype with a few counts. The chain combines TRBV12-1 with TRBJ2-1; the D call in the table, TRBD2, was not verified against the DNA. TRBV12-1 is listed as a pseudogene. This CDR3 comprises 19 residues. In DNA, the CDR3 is TGTGCCAGCGCCCCTCAGACCGGGACTAGCGGGAGTTCGTACAATGAGCAGTTCTTC. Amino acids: CASAPQTGTSGSSYNEQFF.

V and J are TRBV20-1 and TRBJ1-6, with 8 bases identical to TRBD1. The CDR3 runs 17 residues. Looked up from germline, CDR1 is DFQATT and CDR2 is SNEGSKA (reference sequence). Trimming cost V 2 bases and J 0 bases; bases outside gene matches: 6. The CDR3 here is CSARIGGTGSYNSPLHF. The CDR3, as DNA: TGCAGTGCTAGAATAGGCGGGACAGGCTCCTATAATTCACCCCTCCACTTT.